This paragraph covers one TCR beta chain sequence. The antigen is unknown. TCR alpha and TCR beta cDNA libraries with sample barcodes and UMIs came from 5'RACE using constant-segment primers. MiXCR, applied by TCRdb to the 5' RACE reads, yields one record per CDR3 protein. The sample lists 300,000 or so distinct CDR3 sequences; 16% were seen once. This specimen comes from a study of T-cell memory formation after mild COVID-19. Study-wide context: Each donor largely had its own TCR clusters. Notes on the study in general: Some clones that responded turned up in pre-infection memory, which suggests that cross-reactive memory joined in.

The CDR3 consists of 14 residues. The germline gives CDR1 SQVTM, CDR2 ANQGSEA. V was pared by 7 bases and J by 8 bases, with 23 bases between. The chain has TRBV29-1 and TRBJ1-2, with a tentative D call TRBD1 (6 bases). The source is a young man who had mild COVID-19 (a few samples of this study predate the infection). Cell type and time point are not known. Sequenced: PBMCs or a T cell subset sorted from them (not recorded which). CDR3 nucleotide sequence: TGCAGCGCTGGGGGGGGCGCTACGGAGTACGGCTACACCTTC. It is translated as CSAGGGATEYGYTF.